This T cell receptor beta chain comes out of a study of CDR3 diversity in severe acne. The CDR3 spans 15 residues. CDR1 ENHRY and CDR2 SYGVKD come from the germline V gene. A single record per CDR3 protein comes from TCRdb applying MiXCR to the PCR reads. Here the sample spans approximately 77,000 distinct CDR3 sequences, about 49% being singletons. As concerns this clonotype: A read error may account for a junction end that differs from germline.

The sequence was obtained from a male donor with severe acne vulgaris. Sequencing was performed on blood. The chain links TRBV10-3 to TRBJ1-2, with 9 bases that match TRBD1. CDR3 DNA sequence: TGTGCCACCAGTGGCGGGGGACAGGGCTCCTATGGCTACACCTTC. Its protein is CATSGGGQGSYGYTF.